These 29 T cell receptor beta chains originate from one sample sequenced in a study of PD-1 blockade in classical Hodgkin lymphoma. Time point here: newly diagnosed, previously untreated cHL patient sample. The repertoire was sequenced with immunoSEQ multiplex PCR; TCRdb's copy has only in-frame clones and lacks some. The repertoire includes tens of thousands of clones, about 93% of them detected once, and roughly 2.6% sits in the top ten. Source material: peripheral blood mononuclear cells (PBMCs). The receptor set was obtained from a human donor with classical Hodgkin lymphoma.

The chain joins TRBV19 to TRBJ2-3; D is perhaps TRBD2 (6 bases). The CDR3 is made up of 14 amino acids. V lost 5 bases and J lost 5, with 14 bases in between. Germline V lookup: CDR1 LNHDA, CDR2 SQIVND (reference sequence). CDR3 in amino acids: CASSPSRAGDTQYF. The CDR3 bases are TGTGCCAGTAGTCCCTCGCGAGCGGGAGATACGCAGTATTTT.

The CDR3 sequence: CASSPQGLGAKNIQYF. CDR3 sequence (DNA): TGCGCCAGCAGCCCCCAGGGACTGGGGGCCAAAAACATTCAGTACTTC. The chain employs TRBV4-1 and TRBJ2-4; perhaps TRBD2 as D (6 bases). Germline V gene data show CDR1 as MGHRA and CDR2 as YSYEKL. There are 16 residues in the CDR3. The V end was cut by 4 bases, the J end by 1 base, with 14 bases between.

This sequence joins TRBV19 and TRBJ2-5; D is uncertain. The ends were cut back, 3 bases at V and 3 bases at J, with 8 bases in the middle. The CDR3 loop spans 13 amino acids. Germline CDR1 and CDR2: LNHDA and SQIVND (reference sequence). This CDR3 is CASSILWEETQYF. In DNA, the CDR3 is TGTGCCAGTAGTATCCTTTGGGAAGAGACCCAGTACTTC.

The chain employs TRBV10-3 and TRBJ2-3, with D maybe TRBD2 (6 bases). This CDR3 is built from 14 residues. The germline CDR1 and CDR2 sequences are ENHRY and SYGVKD. V shed 11 bases and J shed 2 bases, with 17 bases lying between them. CDR3 DNA: TGTGCCTCTCAGGCCGGGGGAATCACAGATACGCAGTATTTT. This gives the protein CASQAGGITDTQYF.

The V call is TRBV5-1, the J call TRBJ1-1; no firm D call. CDR1 SGHRS and CDR2 YFSETQ come from the germline V gene. V was shortened by 2 bases and J by 6 bases, with 11 bases between the two germline ends. There are 13 residues in the CDR3. The CDR3 DNA follows: TGCGCCAGCAGCTTTGGGGAGCGCGCTGAAGCTTTCTTT. Its translation: CASSFGERAEAFF.

This clone was recorded only once. V is TRBV28 and J is TRBJ2-7; TRBD2 aligns across 10 bases. This CDR3 is built from 12 residues. From germline, CDR1 is MDHEN and CDR2 SYDVKM. The CDR3 nucleotides read TGTCAGATAGCGGGAGGCTCCTACGAGCAGTACTTC. It specifies CQIAGGSYEQYF.

The chain is built from TRBV6-5 and TRBJ1-5; no definite D call. Germline V CDR1 and CDR2: MNHEY, SVGAGI. The CDR3 length is 15 residues. Trimming removed 4 bases from V and 0 bases from J, with 10 bases in between. In DNA form, the CDR3 reads TGTGCCAGCAGTTCCGGGCCATATAGCAATCAGCCCCAGCATTTT. It is translated as CASSSGPYSNQPQHF.

The rearrangement links TRBV6-6 to TRBJ1-2; 9 positions agree with TRBD1. V was pared by 6 bases and J by 4 bases, with 9 bases of the junction left unmatched. The germline V gene has CDR1 MNHNY and CDR2 SVGAGI (reference sequence). CDR3 length: 15 residues. In DNA form, the CDR3 reads TGTGCCAGCAGCCCCACAGGGGGCGCCGGCTATGGCTACACCTTC. Its protein product is CASSPTGGAGYGYTF.

This sequence joins TRBV7-8 and TRBJ2-7, with 15 positions matching TRBD2. The CDR3 consists of 17 residues. Germline CDR1 and CDR2: SGHVS and FQNEAQ. The junction had 6 bases not matched to a gene; V was cut back by 4 bases and J by 2 bases. CDR3 sequence reads: CASSSWTSGGAAYEQYF. CDR3 nucleotides: TGTGCCAGCAGCTCCTGGACTAGCGGGGGGGCGGCCTACGAGCAGTACTTC.

The V and J genes are TRBV27 and TRBJ2-3; the match to TRBD2 covers 10 bases. The trim removed 1 base at V and 0 bases at J, leaving 7 bases unmatched. The CDR3 is 18 residues long. The germline V gene has CDR1 MNHEY and CDR2 SMNVEV (reference sequence). In DNA form, the CDR3 reads TGTGCCAGCAGTTTATGGGCTAGCGGGAGCTTTAGCACAGATACGCAGTATTTT. As protein: CASSLWASGSFSTDTQYF.

The table lists this clone with a count of one. The rearrangement uses TRBV19 and TRBJ1-2; a possible D gene is TRBD1 (5 bases). In germline, CDR1 is LNHDA, CDR2 SQIVND (reference sequence). V lost 6 bases and J lost 4, with 12 bases in between. The CDR3 spans 13 residues. CDR3 region: CASSRDLGYGYTF. Written as DNA, the CDR3 is TGTGCCAGTAGCCGGGACTTGGGCTATGGCTACACCTTC.

V and J are TRBV7-9 and TRBJ2-7, with TRBD1 identical over 11 bases. V was clipped by 5 bases and J by 5 bases; unmatched bases: 5. Germline CDR1 and CDR2: SEHNR and FQNEAQ (reference sequence). This CDR3 is built from 14 residues. CDR3 loop: CASSLDRGRDEQYF. As DNA, the CDR3 is TGTGCCAGCAGCCTGGACAGGGGGCGCGACGAGCAGTACTTC.

The chain employs TRBV5-1 and TRBJ2-3, with 11 bases identical to TRBD2. Losses at the gene ends were 3 bases for V and 5 bases for J; bases not matched to a gene: 5. CDR1 SGHRS and CDR2 YFSETQ come from the germline V gene. This CDR3 is 15 amino acids long. The CDR3, as DNA: TGCGCCAGCAGCTCGGGGACTAGCGGCCAAGATACGCAGTATTTT. Its translation is CASSSGTSGQDTQYF.

For the CDR3, the DNA is TGTGCCAGCAGGCCCCCGGCGACAGATACGCAGTATTTT. Translating it yields CASRPPATDTQYF. This sequence joins TRBV2 and TRBJ2-3, with D hard to call. The CDR3 has 13 residues. Trimming removed 6 bases from V and 3 bases from J, with 10 bases in between. Germline V gene lookup returns CDR1 SNHLY and CDR2 FYNNEI.

This rearrangement joins TRBV11-3 to TRBJ2-2, with D perhaps TRBD2 (6 bases). Germline V gene lookup returns CDR1 SGHNT and CDR2 YENEEA. Trimming shortened V by 2 bases and J by 4 bases, and 11 bases separated the two germline ends. The CDR3 runs to 15 residues. DNA for the CDR3: TGTGCCAGCAGCTTAACCGGGGGTGGCACCGGGGAGCTGTTTTTT. The encoded protein is CASSLTGGGTGELFF.

This sequence joins TRBV19 and TRBJ1-1, with a weak D call TRBD1 (5 bases). V was trimmed by 7 bases and J by 1 base, leaving 13 bases between them. CDR1 and CDR2 from the germline V gene are LNHDA and SQIVND (reference sequence). This CDR3 has 14 residues. CDR3 region: CASTPTGWNTEAFF. CDR3 nucleotides: TGTGCCAGTACCCCCACAGGCTGGAACACTGAAGCTTTCTTT. The whole variable domain, filled in from reference TRBV19 and TRBJ1-1, reads DGGITQSPKYLFRKEGQNVTLSCEQNLNHDAMYWYRQDPGQGLRLIYYSQIVNDFQKGDIAEGYSVSREKKESFPLTVTSAQKNPTAFYLCASTPTGWNTEAFFGQGTRLTVV.

The V call is TRBV11-2, the J call TRBJ1-2, with D unclear. This CDR3 has 14 residues. Germline values: CDR1 SGHAT, CDR2 FQNNGV. Trimming removed 0 bases from V and 4 bases from J, with 9 bases in between. CDR3 amino acids: CASSLDWSSYGYTF. DNA of the CDR3: TGTGCCAGCAGCTTAGATTGGAGTTCCTATGGCTACACCTTC.

This sequence joins TRBV6-6 and TRBJ2-5; D gene ambiguous. The ends were cut back, 2 bases at V and 3 bases at J, with 10 bases in the middle. Germline V gives CDR1 MNHNY, CDR2 SVGAGI (reference sequence). The CDR3 runs to 14 residues. CDR3 in amino acids: CASSYPPQEETQYF. CDR3 nucleotide sequence: TGTGCCAGCAGTTACCCCCCGCAGGAAGAGACCCAGTACTTC.

The chain has TRBV19 and TRBJ1-1, with D tentatively TRBD1 (5 bases). In germline, CDR1 is LNHDA, CDR2 SQIVND (reference sequence). Trimming stripped 0 bases from V and 6 bases from J, with 14 bases between. The CDR3 has 15 amino acids. The CDR3 DNA is TGTGCCAGTAGTATAGATCGGCGGGGGGTAGCTGAAGCTTTCTTT. It yields the protein CASSIDRRGVAEAFF.

This chain joins TRBV29-1 and TRBJ1-1; 9 bases are shared with TRBD1. V shed 7 bases, J shed 3 bases, and the junction held 9 bases outside the gene matches. CDR3 length: 14 residues. The germline CDR1 and CDR2 sequences are SQVTM and ANQGSEA. In DNA, the CDR3 is TGCAGCGGCAGGGACAGGGAGCGATACACTGAAGCTTTCTTT. Protein product: CSGRDRERYTEAFF.

This clone has a handful of counts. The rearrangement uses TRBV6-1 and TRBJ2-4; D is ambiguous. With 0 bases removed from V and 1 base from J, the gap between germline ends came to 7 bases. Germline V gene lookup returns CDR1 MNHNS and CDR2 SASEGT. This CDR3 has 15 amino acids. CDR3 sequence (DNA): TGTGCCAGCAGTGAAGCTCCGGAGGCCAAAAACATTCAGTACTTC. Translation: CASSEAPEAKNIQYF.

This clone was observed a single time. Here the CDR3 DNA reads TGTGCCAGCTCAACCAATGACAGGGGGCGAGAGACCCAGTACTTC. This sequence encodes CASSTNDRGRETQYF. The V call is TRBV18, the J call TRBJ2-5, with TRBD1 matching 10 bases. The germline V gene has CDR1 KGHSH and CDR2 LQKENI. V lost 5 bases to trimming and J lost 4 bases; unmatched junction nucleotides: 7. This CDR3 is 15 amino acids long. The complete variable domain, with remaining parts taken from reference TRBV18 and TRBJ2-5, reads NAGVMQNPRHLVRRRGQEARLRCSPMKGHSHVYWYRQLPEEGLKFMVYLQKENIIDESGMPKERFSAEFPKEGPSILRIQQVVRGDSAAYFCASSTNDRGRETQYFGPGTRLLVL.

V usage is TRBV30 and J usage is TRBJ2-5; 7 positions agree with TRBD1. Germline CDR1 and CDR2: GTSNPN and SVGIG (reference sequence). This CDR3 has 13 residues. Trimming removed 3 bases from V and 5 bases from J; junction bases left unmatched: 6. CDR3 in amino acids: CAWSWGQTETQYF. Here the CDR3 DNA reads TGTGCCTGGAGCTGGGGACAGACGGAGACCCAGTACTTC. The full variable domain, its missing parts supplied by reference TRBV30 and TRBJ2-5, is SQTIHQWPATLVQPVGSPLSLECTVEGTSNPNLYWYRQAAGRGLQLLFYSVGIGQISSEVPQNLSASRPQDRQFILSSKKLLLSDSGFYLCAWSWGQTETQYFGPGTRLLVL.

The chain is built from TRBV9 and TRBJ2-5; the match to TRBD1 covers 7 bases. CDR1 SGDLS and CDR2 YYNGEE come from the germline V gene. V was clipped by 3 bases and J by 4 bases; unmatched bases: 3. This CDR3 region has 13 residues. CDR3: CASSGTGRETQYF. CDR3 DNA: TGTGCCAGCAGCGGGACAGGCCGAGAGACCCAGTACTTC.

This clone was found once. V and J are TRBV5-4 and TRBJ2-1, with D uncertain. This CDR3 has 11 residues. Deletions cut 4 bases from V and 8 bases from J, with 7 bases between. Germline values: CDR1 SGHNT, CDR2 YYREEE (reference sequence). CDR3 sequence: CASSQDHEQFF. The CDR3, as DNA: TGTGCCAGCAGCCAGGATCATGAGCAGTTCTTC.

This chain joins TRBV6-4 and TRBJ1-6, with D uncertain. CDR1 is MRHNA and CDR2 is SNTAGT in the germline V gene. The CDR3 loop spans 14 amino acids. V was clipped by 4 bases and J by 5 bases, with 9 bases between them. Here the CDR3 DNA reads TGTGCCAGCAGTGGGGGTCGGGATAATTCACCCCTCCACTTT. Translated: CASSGGRDNSPLHF.

The chain combines TRBV18 with TRBJ1-3, with a possible D match to TRBD1 (6 bases). Trimming pared 6 bases from V and 0 bases from J, leaving 9 bases between. Germline V lookup: CDR1 KGHSH, CDR2 LQKENI. The length of the CDR3 is 14 residues. The CDR3 DNA sequence: TGTGCCAGCTCTGACAGGAGCTCTGGAAACACCATATATTTT. Amino acids: CASSDRSSGNTIYF.

This clone was seen only once. The chain employs TRBV5-1 and TRBJ2-7; 11 nucleotides match TRBD2. Germline V gives CDR1 SGHRS, CDR2 YFSETQ. This CDR3 has 15 residues. V was clipped by 1 base and J by 8 bases; unmatched bases: 8. CDR3 sequence reads: CASSLLTSGDAQQYF. In nucleotides, the CDR3 is TGCGCCAGCAGCTTGCTGACTAGCGGGGATGCGCAGCAGTACTTC.

The chain couples TRBV5-6 to TRBJ2-6; 10 nucleotides agree with TRBD1. V lost 1 base, J lost 0 bases, and 7 bases stayed unmatched. This CDR3 contains 19 residues. CDR1 is SGHDT and CDR2 is YYEEEE in the germline V gene. The DNA of the CDR3 is TGTGCCAGCAGCTTGTATGGGACAGGGGTCCTCTCTGGGGCCAACGTCCTGACTTTC. Residues: CASSLYGTGVLSGANVLTF. The complete variable domain, with remaining parts taken from reference TRBV5-6 and TRBJ2-6, reads DAGVTQSPTHLIKTRGQQVTLRCSPKSGHDTVSWYQQALGQGPQFIFQYYEEEERQRGNFPDRFSGHQFPNYSSELNVNALLLGDSALYLCASSLYGTGVLSGANVLTFGAGSRLTVL.